Sequencing of this T cell receptor beta chain was carried out in a study of blood T cell repertoires in COVID-19. Looking at the study overall: There were acute and convalescent COVID-19 samples, and they came from the United States, Italy and Spain.

The method was immunoSEQ multiplex PCR; TCRdb's version includes in-frame clones alone and lacks a portion of them. The sample holds roughly 42,000 clones, about nine tenths seen once. The CDR3 totals 12 residues. Trimming took off 2 bases at V and 11 bases at J, with 10 bases between the two ends. The germline V gene encodes CDR1 MNHEY and CDR2 SVGEGT. This chain connects TRBV6-2 or TRBV6-3 to TRBJ2-1, with TRBD2 as a possible D gene (5 bases). This clonotype was sampled from a human donor in a cohort sampled during active COVID-19. The material sequenced was peripheral blood. In DNA, the CDR3 is TGTGCCAGCAGTTACACGGACTGGAAGCAGTTCTTC. This translates into CASSYTDWKQFF.